This is a list of T cell receptor beta chains from one sample in a study of T cells in Graves' hyperthyroidism and ophthalmopathy. Each CDR3 protein gets one entry after TCRdb re-called the multiplex PCR reads with MiXCR. The sample holds about 700,000 distinct CDR3 sequences, nearly 45% seen once. Specimen: peripheral blood or thyroid tissue (not recorded which). Every receptor here comes from an adult man with Graves' disease, either hyperthyroidism or ophthalmopathy (not recorded which). Both conserved end residues are part of each CDR3. D genes are given only for firm matches. Part of the rows lack a size; the others show once, few, many or a class for expanded clones.

clone size: .; V gene: TRBV19; D gene: TRBD1; J gene: TRBJ1-2; CDR3 protein: CASSMDRTSDGYTF; CDR3 DNA: TGTGCCAGTAGTATGGACAGGACGTCGGATGGCTACACCTTC
clone size: many; V gene: TRBV20-1; D gene: .; J gene: TRBJ2-7; CDR3 protein: CSARDISYEQYF; CDR3 DNA: TGCAGTGCTAGGGACATCTCCTACGAGCAGTACTTC
clone size: .; V gene: TRBV29-1; D gene: TRBD1; J gene: TRBJ1-1; CDR3 protein: CSVDRGFEAFF; CDR3 DNA: TGCAGCGTTGACAGGGGGTTTGAAGCTTTCTTT
clone size: many; V gene: TRBV20-1; D gene: .; J gene: TRBJ1-4; CDR3 protein: CSARRQSNEKLFF; CDR3 DNA: TGCAGTGCTAGGCGACAGAGTAATGAAAAACTGTTTTTT
clone size: few; V gene: TRBV6-6; D gene: .; J gene: TRBJ2-7; CDR3 protein: CASSQVTGTYEQYF; CDR3 DNA: TGTGCCAGCAGCCAAGTTACAGGGACCTACGAGCAGTACTTC
clone size: .; V gene: TRBV28; D gene: .; J gene: TRBJ1-6; CDR3 protein: CASSLSGMSPLHF; CDR3 DNA: TGTGCCAGCAGTTTATCGGGGATGTCACCCCTCCACTTT
clone size: once; V gene: TRBV2; D gene: .; J gene: TRBJ2-7; CDR3 protein: CASSDWVGEQYF; CDR3 DNA: TGTGCCAGCAGTGATTGGGTAGGAGAGCAGTACTTC
clone size: many; V gene: TRBV19; D gene: .; J gene: TRBJ1-5; CDR3 protein: CASRKEGRTSNQPQHF; CDR3 DNA: TGTGCCAGTAGGAAGGAGGGTCGGACCAGCAATCAGCCCCAGCATTTT
clone size: many; V gene: TRBV12-3/TRBV12-4; D gene: TRBD1; J gene: TRBJ1-2; CDR3 protein: CASSQKGGSGYTF; CDR3 DNA: TGTGCCAGCAGCCAAAAAGGGGGCAGTGGCTACACCTTC
clone size: .; V gene: TRBV24-1; D gene: TRBD1; J gene: TRBJ2-5; CDR3 protein: CATSDSGDREGKLYF; CDR3 DNA: TGTGCCACCAGTGATTCCGGGGACAGGGAGGGGAAACTGTACTTC
clone size: .; V gene: TRBV19; D gene: .; J gene: TRBJ1-2; CDR3 protein: CASSIDLRTVGNGYTF; CDR3 DNA: TGTGCCAGTAGTATAGATCTAAGAACGGTCGGCAATGGCTACACCTTC
clone size: many; V gene: TRBV12-3/TRBV12-4; D gene: .; J gene: TRBJ1-6; CDR3 protein: CASSLAGSLSPLHF; CDR3 DNA: TGTGCCAGCAGTTTAGCCGGTAGCCTTTCACCCCTCCACTTT
clone size: few; V gene: TRBV12-3/TRBV12-4; D gene: .; J gene: TRBJ2-7; CDR3 protein: CASSLGVGSEQYF; CDR3 DNA: TGTGCCAGCAGTCTAGGGGTTGGGAGCGAGCAGTACTTC
clone size: .; V gene: TRBV20-1; D gene: TRBD2; J gene: TRBJ2-2; CDR3 protein: CSARGPLAGGPSGELFF; CDR3 DNA: TGCAGTGCTAGAGGTCCTCTAGCGGGAGGGCCTAGCGGGGAGCTGTTTTTT
clone size: many; V gene: TRBV29-1; D gene: TRBD1; J gene: TRBJ1-2; CDR3 protein: CSVEDQGGGYTF; CDR3 DNA: TGCAGCGTTGAAGATCAGGGGGGTGGCTACACCTTC
clone size: few; V gene: TRBV12-3/TRBV12-4; D gene: .; J gene: TRBJ1-3; CDR3 protein: CASSSLDNLGNTIYF; CDR3 DNA: TGTGCCAGCAGTTCCCTGGACAACCTTGGAAACACCATATATTTT
clone size: many; V gene: TRBV10-1; D gene: .; J gene: TRBJ1-1; CDR3 protein: CASSQTRYEAFF; CDR3 DNA: TGCGCCAGCAGCCAGACGCGGTATGAAGCTTTCTTT
clone size: many; V gene: TRBV7-9; D gene: .; J gene: TRBJ1-1; CDR3 protein: CASSLEQVAEAFF; CDR3 DNA: TGTGCCAGCAGCTTAGAACAGGTCGCAGAAGCTTTCTTT
clone size: .; V gene: TRBV7-2; D gene: .; J gene: TRBJ1-2; CDR3 protein: CASSLGDANYGYTF; CDR3 DNA: TGTGCCAGCAGTCTTGGCGACGCTAACTATGGCTACACCTTC